These T cell receptor beta chains were read from a single sample in a study of blood T cell repertoires in COVID-19. Repertoires were generated with immunoSEQ multiplex PCR, while TCRdb's copy carries only in-frame clones and drops some. In the table there are fewer than 250,000 clones, 84% of which are singletons. The material sequenced was peripheral blood. These receptors were taken from a human donor in a cohort sampled during active COVID-19. Both conserved end residues are part of each CDR3. The order of the fields is J gene, D gene, clone size, V gene, CDR3 protein, CDR3 DNA. The D gene is left open where the match is weak. A row's size may be missing; if present it is once, few, many or a size class.

J gene: TRBJ1-1
D gene: -
clone size: -
V gene: TRBV27
CDR3 protein: CASSFTGTPNTEAFF
CDR3 DNA: TGTGCCAGCAGTTTCACCGGGACACCGAACACTGAAGCTTTCTTT

J gene: TRBJ1-2
D gene: TRBD1
clone size: few
V gene: TRBV10-3
CDR3 protein: CAISPTGESYGYTF
CDR3 DNA: TGTGCCATCAGTCCGACAGGGGAGAGCTATGGCTACACCTTC

J gene: TRBJ1-1
D gene: -
clone size: -
V gene: TRBV6-5
CDR3 protein: CASSYSDRNTEAFF
CDR3 DNA: TGTGCCAGCAGTTACTCGGACAGGAACACTGAAGCTTTCTTT

J gene: TRBJ2-1
D gene: TRBD2
clone size: -
V gene: TRBV7-2
CDR3 protein: CASSQLHRSGNFNEQFF
CDR3 DNA: TGTGCCAGCAGCCAATTGCATAGGAGCGGGAACTTCAATGAGCAGTTCTTC

J gene: TRBJ1-4
D gene: -
clone size: -
V gene: TRBV6-5
CDR3 protein: CASAWGGTEEKLFF
CDR3 DNA: TGTGCCAGCGCCTGGGGGGGGACGGAAGAAAAACTGTTTTTT

J gene: TRBJ2-1
D gene: -
clone size: -
V gene: TRBV19
CDR3 protein: CASSPGGQRGRNEQFF
CDR3 DNA: TGTGCCAGTAGTCCCGGGGGACAGCGCGGGCGGAATGAGCAGTTCTTC

J gene: TRBJ2-2
D gene: -
clone size: -
V gene: TRBV2
CDR3 protein: CASSAYYTGELFF
CDR3 DNA: TGTGCCAGCAGTGCGTATTACACCGGGGAGCTGTTTTTT

J gene: TRBJ2-5
D gene: -
clone size: -
V gene: TRBV7-9
CDR3 protein: CASSGTSSGNQETQYF
CDR3 DNA: TGTGCCAGCAGCGGTACTAGCTCGGGAAACCAAGAGACCCAGTACTTC

J gene: TRBJ2-1
D gene: -
clone size: -
V gene: TRBV6-5
CDR3 protein: CASSYSTTSSYNEQFF
CDR3 DNA: TGTGCCAGCAGTTACTCGACTACAAGCTCCTACAATGAGCAGTTCTTC

J gene: TRBJ1-1
D gene: -
clone size: -
V gene: TRBV4-1
CDR3 protein: CASSPSPYYSEAFF
CDR3 DNA: TGCGCCAGCAGCCCCTCACCCTATTACTCTGAAGCTTTCTTT

J gene: TRBJ1-3
D gene: -
clone size: -
V gene: TRBV29-1
CDR3 protein: CSVDPTGSGNTIYF
CDR3 DNA: TGCAGCGTTGATCCGACAGGTTCTGGAAACACCATATATTTT

J gene: TRBJ2-1
D gene: TRBD2
clone size: -
V gene: TRBV4-1
CDR3 protein: CASSQELRLAGDPYNEQFF
CDR3 DNA: TGCGCCAGCAGCCAAGAACTCCGACTAGCGGGGGACCCCTACAATGAGCAGTTCTTC

J gene: TRBJ2-1
D gene: -
clone size: few
V gene: TRBV18
CDR3 protein: CASSPERDWHNEQFF
CDR3 DNA: TGTGCCAGCTCACCGGAACGGGACTGGCACAATGAGCAGTTCTTC

J gene: TRBJ2-5
D gene: TRBD2
clone size: -
V gene: TRBV2
CDR3 protein: CASSELAGLETQYF
CDR3 DNA: TGTGCCAGCAGTGAACTAGCGGGGCTGGAGACCCAGTACTTC

J gene: TRBJ1-4
D gene: TRBD1
clone size: -
V gene: TRBV27
CDR3 protein: CASSGRDRWNEKLFF
CDR3 DNA: TGTGCCAGCAGTGGCAGGGACAGGTGGAATGAAAAACTGTTTTTT

J gene: TRBJ2-1
D gene: -
clone size: -
V gene: TRBV12-3/TRBV12-4
CDR3 protein: CASSFSLRNEQFF
CDR3 DNA: TGTGCCAGCAGTTTTAGTCTGAGGAATGAGCAGTTCTTC

J gene: TRBJ2-1
D gene: TRBD2
clone size: -
V gene: TRBV11-2
CDR3 protein: CASSGANRKTSKQFF
CDR3 DNA: TGTGCCAGCAGCGGAGCCAACCGCAAGACTAGCAAGCAGTTCTTC

J gene: TRBJ1-3
D gene: -
clone size: -
V gene: TRBV12-3/TRBV12-4
CDR3 protein: CASSRGSGNTIYF
CDR3 DNA: TGTGCCAGCAGTAGGGGATCTGGAAACACCATATATTTT

J gene: TRBJ2-5
D gene: -
clone size: -
V gene: TRBV27
CDR3 protein: CASWPGGFQETQYF
CDR3 DNA: TGTGCCAGCTGGCCAGGCGGGTTCCAAGAGACCCAGTACTTC

J gene: TRBJ2-5
D gene: -
clone size: -
V gene: TRBV6-6
CDR3 protein: CASSYSKGSTSETQYF
CDR3 DNA: TGTGCCAGCAGTTACTCAAAGGGGTCCACCTCAGAGACCCAGTACTTC

J gene: TRBJ2-1
D gene: TRBD1
clone size: few
V gene: TRBV18
CDR3 protein: CASSLWDSSYNEQFF
CDR3 DNA: TGTGCCAGCTCACTGTGGGACAGTTCCTACAATGAGCAGTTCTTC

J gene: TRBJ2-7
D gene: TRBD1
clone size: -
V gene: TRBV15
CDR3 protein: CATSGRQGFDEQYF
CDR3 DNA: TGTGCCACCAGCGGGAGACAGGGCTTTGACGAGCAGTACTTC

J gene: TRBJ2-3
D gene: -
clone size: -
V gene: TRBV6-5
CDR3 protein: CASAPLGTDTQYF
CDR3 DNA: TGTGCCAGCGCGCCCTTAGGCACAGATACGCAGTATTTT

J gene: TRBJ1-5
D gene: TRBD1
clone size: -
V gene: TRBV19
CDR3 protein: CASIRQGLNQPQHF
CDR3 DNA: TGTGCCAGTATTAGACAGGGGCTGAATCAGCCCCAGCATTTT

J gene: TRBJ2-6
D gene: TRBD1
clone size: -
V gene: TRBV2
CDR3 protein: CASNRGRSGANVLTF
CDR3 DNA: TGTGCCAGCAACAGGGGCCGCTCTGGGGCCAACGTCCTGACTTTC

J gene: TRBJ2-1
D gene: -
clone size: -
V gene: TRBV19
CDR3 protein: CASSRVLGAVPDEQFF
CDR3 DNA: TGTGCCAGTAGCCGCGTTCTAGGGGCTGTTCCGGATGAGCAGTTCTTC

J gene: TRBJ2-1
D gene: TRBD1
clone size: -
V gene: TRBV11-3
CDR3 protein: CASSYRGAGREVANEQFF
CDR3 DNA: TGTGCCAGCAGTTACAGGGGGGCAGGGCGAGAGGTTGCAAATGAGCAGTTCTTC

J gene: TRBJ1-4
D gene: TRBD1
clone size: -
V gene: TRBV25-1
CDR3 protein: CASRGAGTDGMIKLFF
CDR3 DNA: TGTGCCAGCAGGGGGGCTGGGACAGACGGAATGATAAAACTGTTTTTT

J gene: TRBJ1-4
D gene: -
clone size: -
V gene: TRBV5-1
CDR3 protein: CASSLGQGWLANEKLFF
CDR3 DNA: TGCGCCAGCAGCTTGGGTCAGGGCTGGTTGGCTAATGAAAAACTGTTTTTT

J gene: TRBJ1-2
D gene: -
clone size: -
V gene: TRBV2
CDR3 protein: CASNLQAAYGYTF
CDR3 DNA: TGTGCCAGCAACCTACAGGCGGCATATGGCTACACCTTC

J gene: TRBJ2-2
D gene: TRBD2
clone size: -
V gene: TRBV5-1
CDR3 protein: CASSSLGPSSGRTSGELFF
CDR3 DNA: TGCGCCAGCAGCTCCCTGGGGCCTTCTAGCGGGAGGACGAGCGGGGAGCTGTTTTTT

J gene: TRBJ2-2
D gene: -
clone size: -
V gene: TRBV5-1
CDR3 protein: CASRYGLTNTGELFF
CDR3 DNA: TGCGCCAGCAGGTATGGGCTCACCAACACCGGGGAGCTGTTTTTT

J gene: TRBJ2-5
D gene: -
clone size: -
V gene: TRBV9
CDR3 protein: CASSGGVRAETQYF
CDR3 DNA: TGTGCCAGCAGCGGGGGGGTCAGGGCTGAGACCCAGTACTTC

J gene: TRBJ2-7
D gene: -
clone size: -
V gene: TRBV14
CDR3 protein: CASSQRGTLYEQYF
CDR3 DNA: TGTGCCAGCAGCCAACGGGGGACCCTCTACGAGCAGTACTTC

J gene: TRBJ2-2
D gene: TRBD1
clone size: -
V gene: TRBV14
CDR3 protein: CASSRGQGITGELFF
CDR3 DNA: TGTGCCAGCAGCAGGGGACAGGGGATCACCGGGGAGCTGTTTTTT

J gene: TRBJ2-3
D gene: TRBD2
clone size: -
V gene: TRBV9
CDR3 protein: CASSVGGSSAPDTQYF
CDR3 DNA: TGTGCCAGCAGCGTAGGCGGGAGTTCAGCGCCGGATACGCAGTATTTT

J gene: TRBJ1-6
D gene: -
clone size: -
V gene: TRBV19
CDR3 protein: CASSRRDSQPNSPLHF
CDR3 DNA: TGTGCCAGTAGTAGGCGGGACTCCCAGCCCAATTCACCCCTCCACTTT

J gene: TRBJ1-2
D gene: TRBD1
clone size: few
V gene: TRBV2
CDR3 protein: CASSLTGNYGYTF
CDR3 DNA: TGTGCCAGCAGTCTGACAGGGAACTATGGCTACACCTTC

J gene: TRBJ1-1
D gene: -
clone size: -
V gene: TRBV14
CDR3 protein: CASSQGGWNTEAFF
CDR3 DNA: TGTGCCAGCAGCCAAGGGGGCTGGAACACTGAAGCTTTCTTT

J gene: TRBJ2-1
D gene: -
clone size: -
V gene: TRBV7-9
CDR3 protein: CASSQTSKNGQFF
CDR3 DNA: TGTGCCAGCAGCCAAACTAGCAAGAATGGGCAGTTCTTC